This TCR beta chain originates from a study of blood T cell repertoires in COVID-19. Overall study context: The origin of the acute and convalescent COVID-19 samples was the United States, Italy and Spain. In each case, the material was cDNA or gDNA derived from T cells, B-cell-depleted T cells, or PBMCs.

This CDR3 contains 15 residues. The V gene end was trimmed by 0 bases and the J gene end by 2 bases; junction bases not matched to a gene: 1. CDR1 is SGHRS and CDR2 is YFSETQ in the germline V gene. Methods used by the authors: Scientists estimated how many nucleated cells there were by amplifying reference gene primers. Method: immunoSEQ multiplex PCR; TCRdb's copy keeps in-frame clones and lacks some. V and J calls and clone size are as listed in that table; D and trimming were resolved from the DNA. The table has some 140,000 clones, approximately 80% seen once. The sequence came from a woman aged 55-69 years with active or convalescent COVID-19. The chain combines TRBV5-1 with TRBJ2-7; 11 bases line up with TRBD2. Sequencing input: peripheral blood. Here the CDR3 DNA reads TGCGCCAGCAGCTTGGGTAGCGGGGGGGCCTACGAGCAGTACGTC. It translates to CASSLGSGGAYEQYV.